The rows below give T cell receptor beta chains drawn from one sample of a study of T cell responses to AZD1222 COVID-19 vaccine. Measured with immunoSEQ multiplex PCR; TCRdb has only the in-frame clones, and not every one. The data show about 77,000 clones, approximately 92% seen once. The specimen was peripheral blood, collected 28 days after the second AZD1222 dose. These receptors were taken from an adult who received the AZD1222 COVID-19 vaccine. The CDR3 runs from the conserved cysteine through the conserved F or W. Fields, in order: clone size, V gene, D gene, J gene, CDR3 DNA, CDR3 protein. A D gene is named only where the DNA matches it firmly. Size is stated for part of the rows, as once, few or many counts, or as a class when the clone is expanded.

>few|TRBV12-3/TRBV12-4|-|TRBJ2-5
TGTGCCAGCAGTCCCCAAGAGACCCAGTACTTC
CASSPQETQYF
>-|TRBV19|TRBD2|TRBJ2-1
TGTGCCAGTAGTAAACCGACTAGCGTCGGGGAGCAGTTCTTC
CASSKPTSVGEQFF
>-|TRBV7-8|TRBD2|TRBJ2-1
TGTGCCAGCAGCCCCGGGACTATAGTCAATGAGCAGTTCTTC
CASSPGTIVNEQFF
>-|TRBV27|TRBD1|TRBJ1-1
TGTGCCAGCAGTCAAGAACAGGGGTTGGGCACTGAAGCTTTCTTT
CASSQEQGLGTEAFF
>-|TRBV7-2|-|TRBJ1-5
TGTGCCAGCAGCCCTAGGGGGGACGGCATTAATCAGCCCCAGCATTTT
CASSPRGDGINQPQHF
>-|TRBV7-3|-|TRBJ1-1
TGTGCCAGCAGCTTAACCCCGGTTACTGAAGCTTTCTTT
CASSLTPVTEAFF
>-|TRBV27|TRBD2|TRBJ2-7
TGTGCCAGCAGTGGAAGCGGGAGGTGGGGGGAGCAGTACTTC
CASSGSGRWGEQYF
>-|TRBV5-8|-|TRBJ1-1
TGTGCCAGCAGCCTCGAACAGAACACTGAAGCTTTCTTT
CASSLEQNTEAFF
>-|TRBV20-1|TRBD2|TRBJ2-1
TGCAGTGCTAGTGATGGGGGACTAGCGGGAGGGCCGGGGGCTGAGCAGTTCTTC
CSASDGGLAGGPGAEQFF
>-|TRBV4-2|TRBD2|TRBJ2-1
TGTGCCAGCAGCCCGCGGGCAAGCGGGAGCTCCTACAATGAGCAGTTCTTC
CASSPRASGSSYNEQFF
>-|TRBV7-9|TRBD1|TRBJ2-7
TGTGCCAGCAGCTTATCAGGGGGCAGATACGAGCAGTACTTC
CASSLSGGRYEQYF
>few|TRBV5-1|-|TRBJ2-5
TGCGCCAGCAGTTCAGGGGGGAGAGAGACCCAGTACTTC
CASSSGGRETQYF
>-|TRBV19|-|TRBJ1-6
TGTGCCAGTAGTGGCGCAGGTAGCAATTCACCCCTCCACTTT
CASSGAGSNSPLHF
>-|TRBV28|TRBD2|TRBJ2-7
TGTGCCAGCACTTTGACTAGCGGAGACTGGGAGCAGTACTTC
CASTLTSGDWEQYF
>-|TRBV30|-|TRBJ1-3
-
CAWGRGTLNTINF
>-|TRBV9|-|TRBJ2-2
TGTGCCAGCAGCTTCATTACAGAGAACACCGGGGAGCTGTTTTTT
CASSFITENTGELFF
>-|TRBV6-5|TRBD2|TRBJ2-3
TGTGCCAGCAACCAACTAGCGGGCGGCACAGATACGCAGTATTTT
CASNQLAGGTDTQYF
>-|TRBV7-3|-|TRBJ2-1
TGTGCCAGCAGCCTACTTAGCACTTCACCTAATGAGCAGTTCTTC
CASSLLSTSPNEQFF
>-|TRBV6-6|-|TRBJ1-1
TGTGCCAGCAGTTACCCGCCGCGACCGGGGGACACTGAAGCTTTCTTT
CASSYPPRPGDTEAFF
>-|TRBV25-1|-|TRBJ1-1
TGTGCCAGCACTAGAAATGCGGGGTATGAAGCTTTCTTT
CASTRNAGYEAFF
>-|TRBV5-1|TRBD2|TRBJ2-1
TGCGCCAGCAGAGGGACTACCTCCGGGGATGAGCAGTTCTTC
CASRGTTSGDEQFF